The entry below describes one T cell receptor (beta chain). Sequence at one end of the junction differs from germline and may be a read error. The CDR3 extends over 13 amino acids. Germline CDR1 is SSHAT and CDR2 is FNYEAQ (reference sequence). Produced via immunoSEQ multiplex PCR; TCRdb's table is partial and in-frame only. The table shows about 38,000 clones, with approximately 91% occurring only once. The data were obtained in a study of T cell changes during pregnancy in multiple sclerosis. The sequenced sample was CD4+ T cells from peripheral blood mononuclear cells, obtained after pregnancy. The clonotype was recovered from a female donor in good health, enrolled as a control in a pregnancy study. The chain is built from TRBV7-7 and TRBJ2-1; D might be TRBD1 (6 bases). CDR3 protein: CASSLGQTNEQFF. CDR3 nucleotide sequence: TGTGCTAGCAGCCTTGGACAGACCAATGAGCAGTTCTTC.